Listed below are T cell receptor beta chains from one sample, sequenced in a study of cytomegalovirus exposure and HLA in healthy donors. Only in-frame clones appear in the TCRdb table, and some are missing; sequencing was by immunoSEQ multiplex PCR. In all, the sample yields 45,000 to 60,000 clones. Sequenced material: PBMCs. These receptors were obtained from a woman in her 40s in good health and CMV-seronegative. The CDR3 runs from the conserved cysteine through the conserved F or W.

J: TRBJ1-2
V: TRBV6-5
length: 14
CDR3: CASSYSKQGYGYTF

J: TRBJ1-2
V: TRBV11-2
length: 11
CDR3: CASSDGNGYTF

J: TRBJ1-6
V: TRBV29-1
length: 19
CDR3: CSALPPGLGPETENSPLHF

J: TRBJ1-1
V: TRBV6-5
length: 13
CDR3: CASSTQGAAEAFF

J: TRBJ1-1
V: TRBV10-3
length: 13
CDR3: CAIKAGGETEAFF

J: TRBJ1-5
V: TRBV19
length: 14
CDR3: CASSSQGAGQPQHF

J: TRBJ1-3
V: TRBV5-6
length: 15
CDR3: CASSFTGNSGNTIYF

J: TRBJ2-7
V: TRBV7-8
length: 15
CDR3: CASSSLADGRYEQYF

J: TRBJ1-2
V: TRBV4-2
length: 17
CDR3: CASSQDLTQGRPYGYTF

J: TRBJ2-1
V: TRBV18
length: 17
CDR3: CASSLLGAGGSYNEQFF

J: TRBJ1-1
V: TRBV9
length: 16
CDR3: CASSPKLTGTGTEAFF

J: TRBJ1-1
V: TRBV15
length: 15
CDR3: CATSELGGGNTEAFF

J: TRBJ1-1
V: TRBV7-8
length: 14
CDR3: CASSFAWQDTEAFF

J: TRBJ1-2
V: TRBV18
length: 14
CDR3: CASSPQGQNYGYTF

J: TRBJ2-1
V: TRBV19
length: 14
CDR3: CASSNTGENNEQFF

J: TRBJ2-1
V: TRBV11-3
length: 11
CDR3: CASSSDNEQFF

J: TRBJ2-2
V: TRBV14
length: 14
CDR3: CASSQTSYTGELFF

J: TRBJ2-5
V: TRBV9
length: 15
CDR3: CASSVVGGVGETQYF

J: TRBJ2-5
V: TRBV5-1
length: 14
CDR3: CASSLTGGQETQYF

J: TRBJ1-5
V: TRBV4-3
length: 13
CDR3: CASSGDSNQPQHF

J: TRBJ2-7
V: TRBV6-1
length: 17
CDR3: CASSGGPGQGESYEQYF

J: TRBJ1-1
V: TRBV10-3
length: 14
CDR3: CAISESTAQSQAFF

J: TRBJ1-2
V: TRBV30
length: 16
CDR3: CAWSYIDSRGANGYTF

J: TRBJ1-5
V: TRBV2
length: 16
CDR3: CASSARKRGGGSPQHF

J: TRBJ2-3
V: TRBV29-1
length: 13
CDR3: CSVRTGGTDTQYF

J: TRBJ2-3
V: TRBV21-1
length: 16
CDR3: CASRRPTGRETDTQYF

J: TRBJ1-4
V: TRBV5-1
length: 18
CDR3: CASSKELLRVATNEKLFF

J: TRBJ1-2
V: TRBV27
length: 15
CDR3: CASSLNSRGSSGYTF

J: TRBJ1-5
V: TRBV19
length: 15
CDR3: CASTYRGLSNQPQHF

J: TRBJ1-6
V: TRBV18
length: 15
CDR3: CASSPGGGYNSPLHF

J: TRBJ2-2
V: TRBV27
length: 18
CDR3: CASSFTSGGGLNTGELFF

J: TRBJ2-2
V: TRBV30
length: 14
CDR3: CAWSRLVTTGELFF

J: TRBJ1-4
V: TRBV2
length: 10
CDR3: CASNREKLFF

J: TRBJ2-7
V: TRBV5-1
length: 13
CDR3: CASSQSTGVEQYF

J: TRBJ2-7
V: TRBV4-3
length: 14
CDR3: CASSPGLAAYEQYF

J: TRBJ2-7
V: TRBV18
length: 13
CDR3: CATAGTRSYEQYF

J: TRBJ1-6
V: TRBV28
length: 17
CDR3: CASRSGQASLNNSPLHF

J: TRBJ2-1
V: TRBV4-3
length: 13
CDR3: CASSQDTGLIQFF

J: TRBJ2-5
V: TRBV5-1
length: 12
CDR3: CASRRGQETQYF

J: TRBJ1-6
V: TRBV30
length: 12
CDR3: CAWNRDNSPLHF

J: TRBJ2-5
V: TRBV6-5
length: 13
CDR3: CASKRGLQETQYF

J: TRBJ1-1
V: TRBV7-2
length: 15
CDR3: CASSLPGGLNTEAFF

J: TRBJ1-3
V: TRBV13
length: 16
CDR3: CASSKRQGAAGNTIYF

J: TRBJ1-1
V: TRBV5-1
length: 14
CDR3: CASSSGTANTEAFF

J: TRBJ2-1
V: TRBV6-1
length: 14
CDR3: CASSEGSPYNEQFF

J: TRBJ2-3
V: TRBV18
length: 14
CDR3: CASSPGGFADTQYF

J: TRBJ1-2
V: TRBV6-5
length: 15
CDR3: CASSYSTGFVYGYTF

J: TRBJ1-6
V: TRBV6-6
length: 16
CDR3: CASSYQGSSYNSPLHF

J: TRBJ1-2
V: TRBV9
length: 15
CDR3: CASSVTRDGGGGYTF

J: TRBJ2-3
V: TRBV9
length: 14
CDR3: CASSQAPERGTQYF

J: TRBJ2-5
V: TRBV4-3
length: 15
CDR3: CASSRGGHSAETQYF

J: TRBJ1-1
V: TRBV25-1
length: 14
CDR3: CASRKTGENTEAFF

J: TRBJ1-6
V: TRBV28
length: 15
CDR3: CASSLSTGGGSPLHF

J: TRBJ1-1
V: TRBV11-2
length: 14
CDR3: CASSLGYRDSEAFF

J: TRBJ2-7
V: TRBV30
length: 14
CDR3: CAWSTGSGNDEQYF